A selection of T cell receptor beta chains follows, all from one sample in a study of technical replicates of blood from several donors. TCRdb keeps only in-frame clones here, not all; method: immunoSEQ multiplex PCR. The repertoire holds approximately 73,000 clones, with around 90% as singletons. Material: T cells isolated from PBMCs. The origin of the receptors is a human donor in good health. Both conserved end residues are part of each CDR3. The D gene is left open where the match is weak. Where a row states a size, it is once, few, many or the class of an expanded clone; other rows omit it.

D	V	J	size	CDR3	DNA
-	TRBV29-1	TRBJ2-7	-	CSVEPGASVHEQYF	TGCAGCGTTGAACCCGGGGCTAGCGTCCACGAGCAGTACTTC
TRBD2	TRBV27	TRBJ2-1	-	CASSLIGAGTFDEQFF	TGTGCCAGCAGTTTAATCGGAGCGGGAACTTTCGATGAGCAGTTCTTC
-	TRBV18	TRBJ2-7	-	CASSPPRAHYEQYF	TGTGCCAGCTCACCACCGAGGGCCCACTACGAGCAGTACTTC
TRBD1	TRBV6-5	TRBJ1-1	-	CASYRTGTGITEAFF	TGTGCCAGTTATCGGACCGGGACAGGGATCACTGAAGCTTTCTTT
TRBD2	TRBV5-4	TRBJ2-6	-	CASSKGLAGRSGANVLTF	TGTGCCAGCAGCAAGGGACTAGCGGGGAGATCTGGGGCCAACGTCCTGACTTTC
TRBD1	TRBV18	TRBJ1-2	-	CASSRQGTGYGYTF	TGTGCCAGCTCGCGACAGGGAACCGGCTATGGCTACACCTTC
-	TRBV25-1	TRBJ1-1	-	CASSEDRLLAEAFF	TGTGCCAGCAGTGAAGACAGGTTGTTGGCTGAAGCTTTCTTT
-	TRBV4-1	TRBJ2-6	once	CASSQENYRVNVLTF	TGCGCCAGCAGCCAAGAGAACTACAGGGTGAACGTCCTGACTTTC
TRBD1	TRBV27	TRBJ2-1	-	CASSSGQGGINEQFF	TGTGCCAGCAGTTCGGGTCAAGGGGGCATCAATGAGCAGTTCTTC
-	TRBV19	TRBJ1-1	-	CASSIPGMNTEAFF	TGTGCCAGTAGTATCCCTGGCATGAACACTGAAGCTTTCTTT
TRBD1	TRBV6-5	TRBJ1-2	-	CASSPGGHGYTF	TGTGCCAGCAGCCCAGGGGGCCATGGCTACACCTTC
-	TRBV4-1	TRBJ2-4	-	CASSQGGAWGRPKNIQYF	TGCGCCAGCAGCCAAGGAGGAGCGTGGGGCCGGCCCAAAAACATTCAGTACTTC
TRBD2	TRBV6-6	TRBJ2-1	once	CASSFLAGGNNEQFF	TGTGCCAGCAGTTTCTTGGCGGGAGGCAACAATGAGCAGTTCTTC
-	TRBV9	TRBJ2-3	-	CASSVDLPPDTQYF	TGTGCCAGCAGCGTAGATCTACCCCCAGATACGCAGTATTTT
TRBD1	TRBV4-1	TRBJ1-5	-	CASSLVDRGLQPQHF	TGCGCCAGCAGTCTAGTTGACAGGGGGCTTCAGCCCCAGCATTTT
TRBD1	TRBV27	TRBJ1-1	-	CASSLFGQGSTEAFF	TGTGCCAGCAGTTTGTTTGGACAGGGTAGCACTGAAGCTTTCTTT
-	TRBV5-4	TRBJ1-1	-	CASSDDRLEAFF	TGTGCCAGCAGCGATGACCGACTCGAAGCTTTCTTT
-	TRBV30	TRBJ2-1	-	CAWSWSQPKLSYNEQFF	TGTGCCTGGAGTTGGAGCCAGCCTAAGCTTTCCTACAATGAGCAGTTCTTC
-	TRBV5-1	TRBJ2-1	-	CASSPREAQGEQFF	TGCGCCAGCAGCCCCCGAGAAGCGCAGGGAGAGCAGTTCTTC
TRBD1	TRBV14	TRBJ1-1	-	CASSHPDRGNTEAFF	TGTGCCAGCAGCCACCCGGACAGGGGTAACACTGAAGCTTTCTTT
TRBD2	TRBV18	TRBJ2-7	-	CASSPRGGSGSLQRYEQYF	TGTGCCAGCTCACCACGGGGGGGCAGCGGGAGTCTGCAAAGGTACGAGCAGTACTTC
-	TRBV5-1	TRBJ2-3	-	CASSLEGGTDTQYF	TGCGCCAGCAGCTTGGAGGGGGGCACAGATACGCAGTATTTT
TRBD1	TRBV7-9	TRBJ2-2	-	CASSLKGTGRGELFF	TGTGCCAGCAGCTTAAAAGGGACAGGGAGAGGGGAGCTGTTTTTT
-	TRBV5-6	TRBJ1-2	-	CASSHTGLNGYTF	TGTGCCAGCAGTCACACAGGGCTAAATGGCTACACCTTC
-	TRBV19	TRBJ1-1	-	CASSTPRFGDTEAFF	TGTGCCAGTAGTACTCCCCGGTTCGGAGACACTGAAGCTTTCTTT
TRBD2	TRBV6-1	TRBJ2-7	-	CASSEAGLAGGPYSYEQYF	TGTGCCAGCAGTGAAGCCGGACTAGCGGGAGGGCCTTACTCCTACGAGCAGTACTTC
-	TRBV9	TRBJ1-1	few	CASSVTANTEAFF	TGTGCCAGCAGCGTTACAGCGAACACTGAAGCTTTCTTT